These 5 T cell receptor beta chains originate from one sample sequenced in a study of CXCR3-negative and CXCR3-positive naive CD8 T cells. The antigens of these receptors remain unknown. Study-level results: Hydrophobicity was higher for TRB CDR3s found in CXCR3-positive naive cells than in CXCR3-negative naive cells.

5' RACE that incorporated UMI labels was used to prepare the TRB cDNA libraries. Each CDR3 protein gets one entry in TCRdb, which reprocessed the 5' RACE reads and gives no DNA. This sample's clone table lists about 120,000 distinct CDR3 sequences. The sequencing input was naive CXCR3+ CD8+ T cells from blood. Subset: CD45RO-CCR7+CD27+CD95- naive CD8+ T cells expressing CXCR3 (TNR3+). The receptor source for this set is a human donor in good health. Some clones in this sample may be carry-over from other donors' samples.

This chain links TRBV4-3 with TRBJ1-2; the D call from TCRdb, TRBD1, cannot be confirmed without DNA. This CDR3 contains 14 residues. Germline V lookup: CDR1 LGHNA, CDR2 YSLEER. The CDR3 loop reads CASSQAITGYGYTF.

The chain employs TRBV5-1 and TRBJ2-7; TCRdb indicates TRBD1, and absent DNA this call remains unverified. CDR3 size: 11 residues. Per the germline V gene, CDR1 is SGHRS and CDR2 is YFSETQ. CDR3 residues: CASSPGSEQYF.

The rearrangement joins TRBV19 to TRBJ1-4; TCRdb designates TRBD1, a call that cannot be tested without DNA. The CDR3 contains 14 residues. Germline values: CDR1 LNHDA, CDR2 SQIVND (reference sequence). The CDR3 here is CATDPGTGYEKLFF.

The CDR3 loop is CAISESWSGSYNEQFF. This chain connects TRBV10-3 to TRBJ2-1; TCRdb picks TRBD1, but there is no DNA to check that call. The germline gives CDR1 ENHRY, CDR2 SYGVKD. There are 16 residues in the CDR3.

The chain carries TRBV10-3 and TRBJ1-5; TCRdb reports TRBD1, a call that lacks DNA to check it against. CDR1 is ENHRY and CDR2 is SYGVKD in the germline V gene. The CDR3 extends over 16 amino acids. The CDR3 is CAIRADTGITNQPQHF.